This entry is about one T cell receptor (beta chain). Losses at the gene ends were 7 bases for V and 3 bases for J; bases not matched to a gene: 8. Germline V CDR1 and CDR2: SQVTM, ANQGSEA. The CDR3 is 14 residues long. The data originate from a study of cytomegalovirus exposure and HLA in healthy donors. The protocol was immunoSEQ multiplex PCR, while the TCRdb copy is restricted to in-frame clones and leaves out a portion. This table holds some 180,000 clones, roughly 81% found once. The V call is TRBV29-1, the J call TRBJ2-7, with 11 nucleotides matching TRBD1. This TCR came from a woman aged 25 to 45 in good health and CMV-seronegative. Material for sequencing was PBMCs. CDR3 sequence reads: CSAGGQGGYYEQYF. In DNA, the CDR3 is TGCAGCGCTGGGGGACAGGGGGGTTACTACGAGCAGTACTTC.